This is a list of T cell receptor beta chains from one sample in a study of blood T cell repertoires in COVID-19. The table came from immunoSEQ multiplex PCR; TCRdb's copy has only in-frame clones and leaves some out. Among 120,000 to 150,000 clones listed, more than 70% were seen once. Material: peripheral blood. All receptors derive from a woman in her fifties or sixties with acute or convalescent COVID-19. The CDR3 runs from the conserved cysteine through the conserved F or W. A D gene is named only where the DNA matches it firmly. Part of the rows lack a size; the others show once, few, many or a class for expanded clones.

size	V	D	J	CDR3	DNA
-	TRBV19	-	TRBJ2-1	CASSPGTPKEQFF	TGTGCCAGTAGTCCGGGGACTCCAAAGGAGCAGTTCTTC
once	TRBV4-2	-	TRBJ2-7	CASSQEVNSAYEQYF	TGTGCCAGCAGCCAAGAGGTGAATTCGGCCTACGAGCAGTACTTC
-	TRBV6-5	-	TRBJ1-1	CASSASSGGWPEAFF	TGTGCCAGCAGCGCATCGTCGGGGGGTTGGCCTGAAGCTTTCTTT
-	TRBV4-1	TRBD1	TRBJ1-4	CASSQDRTGREKLFF	TGCGCCAGCAGCCAAGATCGGACAGGGCGAGAAAAACTGTTTTTT
-	TRBV7-3	-	TRBJ2-2	CASSPGTGELFF	TGTGCCAGCAGCCCGGGGACCGGGGAGCTGTTTTTT
few	TRBV5-1	TRBD2	TRBJ2-5	CASSSLAGAGETQYF	TGCGCCAGCAGCTCATTAGCGGGGGCGGGGGAGACCCAGTACTTC
few	TRBV9	TRBD1	TRBJ2-4	CASSEGATGDIQYF	TGTGCCAGCAGCGAGGGGGCGACTGGGGACATTCAGTACTTC
-	TRBV2	TRBD2	TRBJ2-3	CASSERQRGADTQYF	TGTGCCAGCAGTGAAAGGCAGCGGGGGGCAGATACGCAGTATTTT
-	TRBV29-1	-	TRBJ2-1	CSVRSLSNEQFF	TGCAGCGTACGCTCCCTCAGCAATGAGCAGTTCTTC
-	TRBV7-9	TRBD1	TRBJ1-2	CASSLQGGSGDRGPSGYTF	TGTGCCAGCAGCTTACAGGGCGGCAGTGGAGACAGGGGCCCCTCTGGCTACACCTTC
-	TRBV6-6	-	TRBJ1-5	CASSYAGLNQPQHF	TGTGCCAGCAGTTACGCAGGCCTCAATCAGCCCCAGCATTTT
-	TRBV6-5	TRBD1	TRBJ1-2	CARPDRGRLITF	TGTGCCAGGCCGGACAGGGGGCGCCTGATCACCTTC
-	TRBV5-6	-	TRBJ2-1	CASSFWGRYNEQFF	TGTGCCAGCAGCTTCTGGGGGCGCTACAATGAGCAGTTCTTC
-	TRBV19	-	TRBJ1-5	CASSIVLNQPQHF	TGTGCCAGTAGTATTGTCTTAAATCAGCCCCAGCATTTT
few	TRBV27	TRBD2	TRBJ2-3	CASTYRTSGTDTQYF	TGTGCCAGCACTTACCGGACTAGCGGCACAGATACGCAGTATTTT
-	TRBV19	TRBD2	TRBJ2-5	CASSRLAEQETQYF	TGTGCCAGTAGCCGACTAGCGGAACAAGAGACCCAGTACTTC
-	TRBV11-3	TRBD1	TRBJ2-3	CASSLDPGGDTQYF	TGTGCCAGCAGCTTAGACCCAGGGGGAGATACGCAGTATTTT
-	TRBV6-2/TRBV6-3	TRBD2	TRBJ2-3	CASSYGGGHQDTQYF	TGTGCCAGCAGTTACGGCGGGGGTCATCAAGATACGCAGTATTTT
-	TRBV9	-	TRBJ2-2	CASSVSSAGELFF	TGTGCCAGCAGCGTATCCAGCGCTGGGGAGCTGTTTTTT
-	TRBV6-5	-	TRBJ2-1	CASSPPGSENEQFF	TGTGCCAGCAGCCCCCCGGGGTCGGAGAATGAGCAGTTCTTC
many	TRBV19	-	TRBJ1-1	CASSPKTGNTEAFF	TGTGCCAGTAGTCCGAAGACAGGGAACACTGAAGCTTTCTTT
once	TRBV28	-	TRBJ2-3	CASRETVDTQYF	TGTGCCAGCAGGGAGACCGTGGATACGCAGTATTTT
-	TRBV4-3	-	TRBJ1-1	CASSQDMGGGGTEAFF	TGCGCCAGCAGCCAAGATATGGGGGGTGGAGGTACTGAAGCTTTCTTT
-	TRBV18	TRBD1	TRBJ1-1	CASSSSSTGTGYTEAFF	TGTGCCAGCTCATCCTCGTCGACCGGGACAGGGTACACTGAAGCTTTCTTT
-	TRBV4-1	-	TRBJ1-2	CASSQSRDRTPYGYTF	TGCGCCAGCAGCCAGTCAAGAGATAGGACACCGTATGGCTACACCTTC
once	TRBV28	-	TRBJ1-6	CASRPGNSPLHF	TGTGCCAGCAGGCCCGGTAATTCACCCCTCCACTTT
-	TRBV19	TRBD1	TRBJ2-6	CASGTGGRGANVLTF	TGTGCCAGCGGGACAGGGGGCCGTGGGGCCAACGTCCTGACTTTC
-	TRBV7-9	-	TRBJ2-4	CASSFAGGSGWNIQYF	TGTGCCAGCAGTTTCGCCGGGGGATCAGGGTGGAACATTCAGTACTTC
many	TRBV28	-	TRBJ1-1	CASSFIHSGRTEAFF	TGTGCCAGCAGTTTTATCCATTCAGGGAGGACTGAAGCTTTCTTT
-	TRBV28	TRBD1	TRBJ2-2	CASSLSDRETGELFF	TGTGCCAGCAGTTTATCCGACAGGGAGACCGGGGAGCTGTTTTTT
-	TRBV6-6	-	TRBJ1-1	CASTPDSMNTEAFF	TGTGCCAGCACCCCGGACAGTATGAACACTGAAGCTTTCTTT
-	TRBV5-6	TRBD1	TRBJ2-7	CASSPGRQGREQYF	TGTGCCAGCAGCCCCGGACGACAGGGGCGAGAGCAGTACTTC
-	TRBV19	TRBD1	TRBJ2-7	CASSKTDRANEQYF	TGTGCCAGTAGCAAAACGGACAGGGCCAACGAGCAGTACTTC
-	TRBV2	-	TRBJ1-2	CASSVGGRAYGYTF	TGTGCCAGCAGTGTCGGGGGACGGGCCTATGGCTACACCTTC
-	TRBV28	-	TRBJ2-2	CASSGDPLNTGELFF	TGTGCCAGCAGTGGAGACCCCCTTAACACCGGGGAGCTGTTTTTT
-	TRBV27	TRBD2	TRBJ2-5	CASIGVAGGRQETQYF	TGTGCCAGCATTGGCGTAGCGGGGGGAAGACAAGAGACCCAGTACTTC
-	TRBV4-3	-	TRBJ1-2	CASSQVPQNYGYTF	TGCGCCAGCAGCCAAGTACCCCAGAACTATGGCTACACCTTC
-	TRBV10-3	TRBD1	TRBJ1-4	CAISPTGENEKLFF	TGTGCCATCAGTCCGACAGGGGAAAATGAAAAACTGTTTTTT
few	TRBV13	-	TRBJ2-4	CASSLEAGLGGVAKNIQYF	TGTGCCAGCAGCTTAGAGGCAGGGTTGGGCGGTGTGGCCAAAAACATTCAGTACTTC
-	TRBV2	-	TRBJ1-5	CASSEDFQPQHF	TGTGCCAGCAGTGAGGACTTTCAGCCCCAGCATTTT
-	TRBV6-1	-	TRBJ1-5	CASSDPRFVGGQPQHF	TGTGCCAGCAGTGACCCCCGCTTCGTCGGGGGACAGCCCCAGCATTTT
-	TRBV5-1	-	TRBJ2-1	CASSLVGERYNEQFF	TGCGCCAGCAGCTTGGTCGGGGAAAGATACAATGAGCAGTTCTTC
-	TRBV7-6	TRBD2	TRBJ2-1	CASSPPGGGSSYNEQFF	TGTGCCAGCAGCCCCCCCGGCGGGGGGAGCTCCTACAATGAGCAGTTCTTC
-	TRBV19	TRBD2	TRBJ2-5	CASSTLAGGHEETQYF	TGTGCCAGTAGTACTTTAGCGGGGGGGCATGAGGAGACCCAGTACTTC
-	TRBV11-2	TRBD2	TRBJ2-3	CASSPTSGDDSTDTQYF	TGTGCCAGCAGCCCAACTAGCGGGGACGATAGCACAGATACGCAGTATTTT
-	TRBV19	TRBD2	TRBJ2-3	CASSTWGASGVTDTQYF	TGTGCCAGTAGTACTTGGGGTGCTAGCGGGGTCACAGATACGCAGTATTTT
few	TRBV3-1/TRBV3-2	-	TRBJ2-7	CASSPDSWSYEQYF	TGTGCCAGCAGCCCCGACTCGTGGTCCTACGAGCAGTACTTC
-	TRBV4-2	TRBD2	TRBJ2-2	CASSQGTGTSAGELFF	TGTGCCAGCAGCCAGGGAACGGGGACTAGCGCCGGGGAGCTGTTTTTT
-	TRBV3-1/TRBV3-2	-	TRBJ2-7	CASSTQKSGTYEQYF	TGTGCCAGCAGCACTCAAAAAAGCGGAACCTACGAGCAGTACTTC